These T cell receptor beta chains were read from a single sample in a study of T cell responses to AZD1222 COVID-19 vaccine. TCRdb's table, derived via immunoSEQ multiplex PCR, lists solely in-frame clones and lacks some. The sample contains about 120,000 clones, about 87% of which appear only once. The sequencing used peripheral blood, collected on day 0 of AZD1222 vaccination. The receptors were sampled from an adult in good health. Both conserved end residues are part of each CDR3.

j_call v_call cdr3_aa
TRBJ2-7 TRBV18 CASSPPSTGGNEQYF
TRBJ2-1 TRBV4-1 CASSQDGTGAYNEQFF
TRBJ1-6 TRBV15 CATSRAGTGYSPLHF
TRBJ1-5 TRBV2 CASSEGTQAGTKPQHF
TRBJ1-3 TRBV11-2 CASSLGLGRGPYSGNTIYF
TRBJ1-6 TRBV6-4 CASSPGLGSPLHF
TRBJ1-2 TRBV7-2 CASSLRDRGPGDGYTF
TRBJ1-1 TRBV7-8 CASSLKAVGTEAFF
TRBJ1-1 TRBV27 CASSSSGNTEAFF
TRBJ2-3 TRBV27 CASRLAGGRDTQYF
TRBJ1-1 TRBV27 CASSLYLHGTGEAFF
TRBJ1-1 TRBV7-2 CASSPRGQQGGTEAFF
TRBJ2-1 TRBV5-1 CASSWPGQGLPSSYNEQFF
TRBJ1-5 TRBV4-1 CASSPLGTVNQPQHF
TRBJ2-1 TRBV3-1/TRBV3-2 CASGLMDNEQFF
TRBJ1-5 TRBV2 CASRMDSLNQPQHF
TRBJ1-4 TRBV18 CASSPVGQVNEKLFF
TRBJ1-1 TRBV5-1 CASRTFNTEAFF
TRBJ1-5 TRBV7-9 CASSLDSNQPQHF
TRBJ2-7 TRBV7-9 CASSLRTTYEQYF
TRBJ1-5 TRBV25-1 CASSWGNQPQHF
TRBJ2-7 TRBV20-1 CSASRAGGPHEQYF
TRBJ1-1 TRBV5-6 CASRPGGPYTEAFF
TRBJ1-2 TRBV21-1 CASRNRDGNRGYTF
TRBJ1-3 TRBV24-1 CATSDLGQRNTIYF
TRBJ1-6 TRBV6-5 CASTPEGRNSPLHF
TRBJ1-4 TRBV19 CASSMREEKLFF
TRBJ2-5 TRBV28 CASRSPSLAGGLETQYF
TRBJ1-3 TRBV29-1 CSVDTGGTGNTIYF
TRBJ1-6 TRBV11-2 CASSLESTGGYSPLHF
TRBJ1-1 TRBV25-1 CASSNTGVNTEAFF
TRBJ2-7 TRBV7-3 CASSYRDGPYEQYF
TRBJ1-5 TRBV7-2 CASSLVGGDGQPQHF
TRBJ1-6 TRBV2 CASSREAYNSPLHF
TRBJ2-6 TRBV28 CASTTRQGVMPGANVLTF
TRBJ2-7 TRBV7-2 CASSIQGFHEQYF
TRBJ1-1 TRBV30 CAGGQGGTEAFF
TRBJ1-2 TRBV10-3 CAISESAGGDYGYTF
TRBJ2-3 TRBV10-2 CASGPTQANTDTQYF
TRBJ2-7 TRBV2 CASSEGTSDLYEQYF
TRBJ1-1 TRBV28 CASSLVYSGNTEAFF
TRBJ1-1 TRBV6-1 CASSEPGLGTEAFF
TRBJ1-5 TRBV18 CASSPSGTPNNQPQHF
TRBJ1-5 TRBV3-1/TRBV3-2 CASSQQPGGNQPQHF
TRBJ1-2 TRBV5-4 CASSSNLYGYTF
TRBJ1-5 TRBV12-3/TRBV12-4 CASSLERNQPQHF
TRBJ2-7 TRBV3-1/TRBV3-2 CASSQEGTGRYYEQYF
TRBJ2-5 TRBV11-2 CASSYSGRAFWETQYF
TRBJ1-3 TRBV19 CASRPKSSSGNTIYF
TRBJ2-4 TRBV6-5 CASNGLAGGKNIQYF
TRBJ2-6 TRBV2 CASSPPGRGANVLTF
TRBJ1-6 TRBV14 CASSQASGTGVPTLHF
TRBJ2-5 TRBV3-1/TRBV3-2 CASSLRDSFEETQYF
TRBJ2-1 TRBV15 CATSRGDANNEQFF
TRBJ1-4 TRBV5-1 CASSLWQTGGKEKLFF
TRBJ2-1 TRBV29-1 CSVEGRFYNEQFF
TRBJ2-1 TRBV20-1 CSASDGQLDEQFF
TRBJ1-5 TRBV11-1 CASSLDMNSNQPQHF
TRBJ1-1 TRBV11-3 CASSQRGRDTEAFF
TRBJ2-2 TRBV6-2/TRBV6-3 CASSSATDFYTGELFF